This T cell receptor beta chain was sequenced for a study of T cells in Graves' hyperthyroidism and ophthalmopathy. Germline CDR1 reads DFQATT; CDR2 reads SNEGSKA (reference sequence). With V trimmed by 1 base and J by 5 bases, 10 bases remained unmatched. This CDR3 comprises 17 residues. There were TCR beta CDR3 regions amplified from RNA transcripts. The HTBI primer set was used in a first-round RT-PCR of the TCR CDR3. MiXCR, applied by TCRdb to the multiplex PCR reads, yields one record per CDR3 protein. The sample contains a few hundred thousand distinct CDR3 sequences, approximately 15% of which appear only once. The table lists this clonotype with a few counts.

The source of this sequence is a woman aged 18 to 35 with Graves' hyperthyroidism. The rearrangement links TRBV20-1 to TRBJ2-1; TRBD2 matches 11 bases. The sample consisted of blood. The CDR3: CSARVGLAGGPNNEQFF. DNA of the CDR3: TGCAGTGCTAGAGTAGGACTAGCGGGTGGGCCCAACAATGAGCAGTTCTTC.